One sample yielded the 25 T cell receptor beta chains listed below, sequenced in a study of OX40 agonist ivuxolimab in advanced cancers. The method behind the library was the immunoSEQ multiplex PCR assay. As stored in TCRdb, this immuneACCESS dataset retains in-frame rearrangements with V and J assigned. A fraction of the clones does not appear; measured against another copy, unresolved V genes explain less than half of the discrepancy, and the remainder lacks a known reason. This sample is represented by roughly 60,000 clones; around 89% of them were singletons. Jointly, the top ten make up roughly an eighth of the sample. The sequenced sample was CD4+ or CD8+ T cells sorted from blood, obtained in a trial of the OX40 agonist ivuxolimab. Every receptor here comes from an adult with an advanced solid tumor such as melanoma, head and neck, liver or kidney cancer.

This sequence joins TRBV19 and TRBJ2-1; 13 bases map to TRBD2. The CDR3 is 19 amino acids. J lost 8 bases, V lost 7 bases, and 20 bases had no gene match. Germline V gene sequence: CDR1 LNHDA, CDR2 SQIVND (reference sequence). The CDR3: CASTATVGLAGVVWDEQFF. CDR3 nucleotide sequence: TGTGCCAGTACCGCAACGGTCGGACTAGCGGGAGTAGTCTGGGATGAGCAGTTCTTC.

The chain links TRBV7-9 to TRBJ2-7; D remains ambiguous. CDR1 SEHNR and CDR2 FQNEAQ come from the germline V gene (reference sequence). This CDR3 contains 15 residues. V dropped 6 bases and J dropped 2 bases, with 17 bases sitting between them. CDR3 sequence reads: CASSPLWELTYEQYF. For the CDR3, the DNA is TGTGCCAGCAGTCCCCTCTGGGAACTAACCTACGAGCAGTACTTC.

Turning to this clone: This sequence is one base from a far larger clone and is likely a read error. The CDR3 DNA sequence: TGCACCAGCAGCCAAGATAGACTCACCGGTGGCTACACCTTC. This encodes CTSSQDRLTGGYTF. The chain links TRBV4-1 to TRBJ1-2; no reliable D call. The CDR3 contains 14 residues. Germline values: CDR1 MGHRA, CDR2 YSYEKL.

This chain uses TRBV10-2 with TRBJ2-7; D unresolved. Trimming shortened V by 3 bases and J by 5 bases, and 14 bases separated the two germline ends. CDR1 is WSHSY, CDR2 SAAADI, per germline. The CDR3 length is 14 residues. CDR3 region: CASSDPRPLDEQYF. Here the CDR3 DNA reads TGCGCCAGCAGTGATCCCAGACCCCTCGACGAGCAGTACTTC.

The chain carries TRBV7-8 and TRBJ2-5, with 12 bases fitting TRBD2. Germline V CDR1 and CDR2: SGHVS, FQNEAQ. Losses at the gene ends were 5 bases for V and 4 bases for J; bases not matched to a gene: 8. CDR3 size: 16 residues. The DNA of the CDR3 is TGTGCCAGCAGCGCCTGGCCACTAGCGGGAGGAGAGACCCAGTACTTC. Protein sequence: CASSAWPLAGGETQYF.

The V and J genes are TRBV10-2 and TRBJ2-1; no clear D gene. The CDR3 has 14 amino acids. Trimming removed 4 bases at V and 2 bases at J, with 9 bases between. Germline V CDR1 and CDR2: WSHSY, SAAADI. The CDR3 DNA is TGCGCCAGCAGTGCTGGGCCCACCTACAATGAGCAGTTCTTC. Protein: CASSAGPTYNEQFF.

CDR3 sequence (DNA): TGCGCCAGCAGCCCGGGGACAGGGGGCGCCGGCGGGGAGCTGTTTTTT. Translated: CASSPGTGGAGGELFF. The chain is built from TRBV4-1 and TRBJ2-2, with 12 bases fitting TRBD1. V was clipped by 4 bases and J by 7 bases; unmatched bases: 7. Germline CDR1 reads MGHRA; CDR2 reads YSYEKL. This CDR3 contains 16 residues.

V is TRBV5-6 and J is TRBJ2-4; 15 bases map to TRBD2. This CDR3 contains 17 residues. The germline CDR1 and CDR2 sequences are SGHDT and YYEEEE. Germline trimming cut 4 bases from V and 4 bases from J; bases unmatched to any gene: 6. This CDR3 reads CASSTWTSGRVKNIQYF. The CDR3 nucleotides read TGTGCCAGCAGCACCTGGACTAGCGGGAGGGTGAAAAACATTCAGTACTTC.

The count of this clone is one. V gene TRBV28 combines with J gene TRBJ2-2, with 9 positions matching TRBD2. J gave up 2 bases and V 7 bases, and 2 bases lay outside the gene matches. Per the germline V gene, CDR1 is MDHEN and CDR2 is SYDVKM. The CDR3 length is 14 residues. DNA of the CDR3: TGTGCCAGCACACTAGCGGGTAACACCGGGGAGCTGTTTTTT. Protein sequence: CASTLAGNTGELFF.

The rearrangement joins TRBV7-2 to TRBJ2-1; D may be TRBD2 (6 bases). Between the trimmed V and J ends, which lost 5 bases and 2 bases, there was a span of 22 bases. Germline V CDR1 and CDR2: SGHTA, FQGNSA. This CDR3 spans 18 amino acids. The CDR3 coding sequence is TGTGCCAGCAGCCCCTTCACTAGCCCCTATAGGGCCTACAATGAGCAGTTCTTC. It encodes CASSPFTSPYRAYNEQFF.

This clone appeared a few times. V gene TRBV10-3 combines with J gene TRBJ1-1; no reliable D call. V was trimmed by 3 bases and J by 0 bases, leaving 8 bases between them. The CDR3 length is 14 residues. The germline gives CDR1 ENHRY, CDR2 SYGVKD. This CDR3 is CAISENSLNTEAFF. DNA for the CDR3: TGTGCCATCAGTGAAAACAGTTTGAACACTGAAGCTTTCTTT.

This chain joins TRBV5-8 and TRBJ1-5; 11 bases agree with TRBD1. V was clipped by 0 bases and J by 0 bases; unmatched bases: 11. Germline CDR1 SGHTS, CDR2 YDEGEE. CDR3 length: 20 amino acids. The CDR3 here is CASSLAERTGGSYSNQPQHF. The CDR3 DNA follows: TGTGCCAGCAGCTTGGCCGAAAGGACAGGGGGCTCCTATAGCAATCAGCCCCAGCATTTT.

Here the CDR3 reads CAWSPTGYEQYF. For the CDR3, the DNA is TGTGCCTGGAGTCCGACGGGCTACGAGCAGTACTTC. V is TRBV30 and J is TRBJ2-7; D unresolved. Trimming left V 2 bases short and J 3 bases short, with 8 bases between. The CDR3 length is 12 residues. Germline CDR1 GTSNPN, CDR2 SVGIG (reference sequence).

The rearrangement uses TRBV12-5 and TRBJ1-1; D remains unclear. CDR3 length equals 12 residues. The V end was cut by 1 base, the J end by 1 base, with 1 base between. Germline CDR1 LGHNT, CDR2 FRNRAP. CDR3 DNA: TGTGCTAGTGGTTTGGGGAACACTGAAGCTTTCTTT. Its translation: CASGLGNTEAFF.

The chain couples TRBV27 to TRBJ2-7, with D perhaps TRBD1 (5 bases). Germline V gene data show CDR1 as MNHEY and CDR2 as SMNVEV (reference sequence). This CDR3 comprises 13 residues. V gave up 5 bases and J gave up 2 bases, with 10 bases separating them. The CDR3: CASSGSTAYEQYF. DNA for the CDR3: TGTGCCAGCAGTGGTTCGACAGCCTACGAGCAGTACTTC.

The chain carries TRBV7-9 and TRBJ1-3; a weak D match, TRBD1 (5 bases). This CDR3 contains 15 residues. Trimming cost V 4 bases and J 4 bases, with 14 bases left between them. CDR1 SEHNR and CDR2 FQNEAQ come from the germline V gene (reference sequence). As DNA, the CDR3 is TGTGCCAGCAGCTACCTAGACAGAAAAGGAAACACCATATATTTT. Translating it yields CASSYLDRKGNTIYF.

The rearrangement links TRBV2 to TRBJ1-2; 9 positions agree with TRBD1. Per germline, CDR1 SNHLY and CDR2 FYNNEI. V lost 9 bases, J lost 3 bases, and 5 bases stayed unmatched. The CDR3 length is 13 residues. CDR3: CASPQGADYGYTF. CDR3 bases: TGTGCCAGTCCACAGGGGGCAGACTATGGCTACACCTTC.

The chain links TRBV27 to TRBJ2-3; TRBD2 aligns across 11 bases. Trimming removed 5 bases from V and 0 bases from J; junction bases left unmatched: 4. The CDR3 runs to 16 residues. Germline CDR1 reads MNHEY; CDR2 reads SMNVEV (reference sequence). CDR3 loop: CASSPIAGGSTDTQYF. DNA for the CDR3: TGTGCCAGCAGTCCTATAGCGGGAGGGAGCACAGATACGCAGTATTTT.

The J gene is TRBJ1-4, the V gene TRBV7-9; D is undetermined. Trimming shortened V by 7 bases and J by 11 bases, and 17 bases separated the two germline ends. The CDR3 covers 13 residues. Germline CDR1 is SEHNR and CDR2 is FQNEAQ (reference sequence). The CDR3 sequence is CASTTESEWKLFF. CDR3 nucleotides: TGTGCCAGCACCACAGAATCCGAGTGGAAACTGTTTTTT.

Written as DNA, the CDR3 is TGTGCCAGTAGTATCTCCCTCCAGCGGGATACGCAGTATTTT. Amino acid sequence: CASSISLQRDTQYF. The V call is TRBV19, the J call TRBJ2-3; D might be TRBD2 (5 bases). Germline CDR1 LNHDA, CDR2 SQIVND (reference sequence). There are 14 residues in the CDR3. The V and J ends lost 3 bases and 6 bases respectively, with 13 bases between them.

The V and J genes are TRBV13 and TRBJ2-4; D call uncertain. The CDR3 consists of 13 residues. CDR1 and CDR2 (germline): PRHDT, FYEKMQ (reference sequence). With 0 bases removed from V and 5 bases from J, the gap between germline ends came to 5 bases. The CDR3 coding sequence is TGTGCCAGCAGCTTAGGCGCGGAAAACATTCAGTACTTC. Residues: CASSLGAENIQYF.

V and J are TRBV25-1 and TRBJ2-3; 8 nucleotides match TRBD1. CDR1 and CDR2 (germline): MGHDK, SYGVNS. J gave up 2 bases and V 8 bases, and 9 bases lay outside the gene matches. The CDR3 has 15 residues. The CDR3 bases are TGTGCCAGCGACCCGACAGGGGATCACACAGATACGCAGTATTTT. Residues: CASDPTGDHTDTQYF.

This chain connects TRBV19 to TRBJ2-1; 11 bases match TRBD2. V was clipped by 8 bases and J by 8 bases; unmatched bases: 14. The CDR3 covers 16 residues. The germline CDR1 and CDR2 sequences are LNHDA and SQIVND (reference sequence). This CDR3 is CASGLASGGPLDEQFF. The DNA of the CDR3 is TGTGCCAGTGGGCTGGCTAGCGGGGGGCCCCTCGATGAGCAGTTCTTC.

The chain couples TRBV7-9 to TRBJ1-1, with D possibly matching TRBD1 (5 bases). The germline gives CDR1 SEHNR, CDR2 FQNEAQ (reference sequence). This CDR3 spans 12 amino acids. V lost 5 bases and J 5 bases, leaving 9 bases between the germline ends. CDR3 nucleotide sequence: TGTGCCAGCAGCCAAGGGGTTACTGAAGCTTTCTTT. Translated: CASSQGVTEAFF.

This chain connects TRBV13 to TRBJ2-7; D gene ambiguous. The CDR3 extends over 12 amino acids. The V end was cut by 4 bases, the J end by 1 base, with 5 bases between. Germline values: CDR1 PRHDT, CDR2 FYEKMQ (reference sequence). CDR3 residues: CASSSRSYEQYF. The CDR3 DNA follows: TGTGCCAGCAGCTCACGTTCCTACGAGCAGTACTTC.